This T cell receptor beta chain derives from a study of OX40 agonist ivuxolimab in advanced cancers. Some clones are missing from TCRdb's copy, which holds only in-frame ones; the method was immunoSEQ multiplex PCR. The sample includes more than 70,000 clones, approximately 88% seen only once; the top ten take roughly 10%. Study-wide results and limits: At 0.1 to 3.0 mg/kg, clonal expansion of CD4+ and CD8+ blood T cells had occurred by week 6. CD4+ T cells averaged fewer expanded clones than CD8+ T cells.

This clone appeared a single time. The antigen remains undetermined. V shed 4 bases, J shed 1 base, and the junction held 8 bases outside the gene matches. The length of the CDR3 is 16 residues. CDR1 LNHDA and CDR2 SQIVND come from the germline V gene (reference sequence). This rearrangement joins TRBV19 to TRBJ2-7; TRBD2 matches at 9 bases. The clonotype was recovered from an adult with an advanced solid tumor such as melanoma, head and neck, liver or kidney cancer. The source was CD4+ or CD8+ T cells sorted from blood, collected in a trial of the OX40 agonist ivuxolimab. Here the CDR3 reads CASSRSSGTASYEQYF. The DNA of the CDR3 is TGTGCCAGTAGTAGGTCTAGCGGGACCGCTTCCTACGAGCAGTACTTC.